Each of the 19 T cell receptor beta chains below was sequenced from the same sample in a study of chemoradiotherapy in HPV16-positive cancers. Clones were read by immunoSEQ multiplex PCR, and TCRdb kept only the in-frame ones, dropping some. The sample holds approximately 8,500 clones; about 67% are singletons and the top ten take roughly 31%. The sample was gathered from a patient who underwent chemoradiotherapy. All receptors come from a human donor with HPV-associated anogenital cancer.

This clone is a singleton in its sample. This CDR3 reads CASSGRSSQETQYF. The CDR3, as DNA: TGTGCCAGCAGCGGGCGGAGTAGCCAAGAGACCCAGTACTTC. The chain is built from TRBV11-3 and TRBJ2-5; no definite D call. The ends were cut back, 5 bases at V and 1 base at J, with 11 bases in the middle. This CDR3 comprises 14 residues. CDR1 SGHNT and CDR2 YENEEA come from the germline V gene.

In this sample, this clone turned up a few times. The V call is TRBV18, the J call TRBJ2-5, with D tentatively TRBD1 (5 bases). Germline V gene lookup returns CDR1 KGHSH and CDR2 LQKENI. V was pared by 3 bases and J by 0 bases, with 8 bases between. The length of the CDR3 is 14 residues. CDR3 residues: CASSPGRYQETQYF. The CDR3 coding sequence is TGTGCCAGCTCACCGGGGCGGTACCAAGAGACCCAGTACTTC.

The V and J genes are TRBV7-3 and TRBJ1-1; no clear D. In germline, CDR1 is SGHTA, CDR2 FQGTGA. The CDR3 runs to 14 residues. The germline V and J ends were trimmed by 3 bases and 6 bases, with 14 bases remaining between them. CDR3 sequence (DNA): TGTGCCAGCAGCTTCCAGAGTGGTACGGCTGAAGCTTTCTTT. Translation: CASSFQSGTAEAFF. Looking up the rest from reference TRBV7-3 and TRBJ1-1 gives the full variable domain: GAGVSQTPSNKVTEKGKYVELRCDPISGHTALYWYRQSLGQGPEFLIYFQGTGAADDSGLPNDRFFAVRPEGSVSTLKIQRTERGDSAVYLCASSFQSGTAEAFFGQGTRLTVV.

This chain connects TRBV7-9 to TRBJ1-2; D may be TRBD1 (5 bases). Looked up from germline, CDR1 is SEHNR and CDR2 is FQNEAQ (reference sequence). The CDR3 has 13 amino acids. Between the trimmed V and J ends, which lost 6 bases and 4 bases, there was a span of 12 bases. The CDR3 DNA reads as TGTGCCAGCAGAACGATCGACAGCTATGGCTACACCTTC. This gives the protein CASRTIDSYGYTF.

CDR3 bases: TGCGCCAGCAGCCAAGATGCGGCGGGAGTGATTGAGCAGTTCTTC. Translating it yields CASSQDAAGVIEQFF. This chain connects TRBV4-1 to TRBJ2-1, with TRBD2 matching over 7 bases. This CDR3 is built from 15 residues. Germline V gives CDR1 MGHRA, CDR2 YSYEKL. V trimming: 0 bases; J trimming: 9 bases; junction bases outside the gene matches: 8.

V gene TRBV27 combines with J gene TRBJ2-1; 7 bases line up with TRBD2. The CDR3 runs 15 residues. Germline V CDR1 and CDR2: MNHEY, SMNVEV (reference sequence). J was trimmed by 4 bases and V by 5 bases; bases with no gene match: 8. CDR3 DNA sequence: TGTGCCAGCAGTCTCAATAGCGGGCCGTACAATGAGCAGTTCTTC. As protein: CASSLNSGPYNEQFF.

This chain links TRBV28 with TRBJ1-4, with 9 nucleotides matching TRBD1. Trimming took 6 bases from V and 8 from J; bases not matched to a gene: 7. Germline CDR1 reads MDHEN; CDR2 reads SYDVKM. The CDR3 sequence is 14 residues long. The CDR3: CASRGQGRWEKLFF. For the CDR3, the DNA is TGTGCCAGCAGGGGACAGGGCCGTTGGGAAAAACTGTTTTTT.

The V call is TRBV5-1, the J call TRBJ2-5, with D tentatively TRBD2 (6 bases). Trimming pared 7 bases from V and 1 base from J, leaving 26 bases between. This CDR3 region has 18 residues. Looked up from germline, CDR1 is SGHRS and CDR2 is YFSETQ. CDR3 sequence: CASSRTARERVSQETQYF. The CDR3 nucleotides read TGCGCCAGCTCTCGCACAGCCAGGGAGCGGGTTTCCCAAGAGACCCAGTACTTC.

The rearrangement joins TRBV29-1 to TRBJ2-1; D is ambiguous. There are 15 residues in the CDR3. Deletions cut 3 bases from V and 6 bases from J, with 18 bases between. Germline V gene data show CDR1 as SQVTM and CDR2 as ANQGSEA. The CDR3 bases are TGCAGCGTTGAGAAACCACCCTCAGTGGGCAATGAGCAGTTCTTC. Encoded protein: CSVEKPPSVGNEQFF.

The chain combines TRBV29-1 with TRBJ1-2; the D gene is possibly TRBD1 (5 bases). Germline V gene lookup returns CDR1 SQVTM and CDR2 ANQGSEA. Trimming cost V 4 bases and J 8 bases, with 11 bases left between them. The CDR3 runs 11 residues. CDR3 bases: TGCAGCGTTGGAAGTGGGGACGGCTACACCTTC. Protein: CSVGSGDGYTF.

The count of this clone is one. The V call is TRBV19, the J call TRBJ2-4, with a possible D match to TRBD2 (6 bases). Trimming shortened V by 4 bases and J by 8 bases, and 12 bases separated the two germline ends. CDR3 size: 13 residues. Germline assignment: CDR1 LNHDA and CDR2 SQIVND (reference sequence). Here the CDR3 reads CASSKKTRDIQYF. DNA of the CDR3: TGTGCCAGTAGTAAGAAGACTAGAGACATTCAGTACTTC.

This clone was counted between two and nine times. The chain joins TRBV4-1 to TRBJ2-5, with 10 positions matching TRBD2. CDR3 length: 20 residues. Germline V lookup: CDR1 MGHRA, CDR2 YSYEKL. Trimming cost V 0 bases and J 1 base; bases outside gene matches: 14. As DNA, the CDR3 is TGCGCCAGCAGCCAAGACGGAGGGGTAGATGTAGCGGGGGGCCAAGAGACCCAGTACTTC. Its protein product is CASSQDGGVDVAGGQETQYF.

The CDR3 region has the DNA TGCGCCAGCAGCCAAAGTAGCGGGGATCAAGAGACCCAGTACTTC. Translated, it gives CASSQSSGDQETQYF. The rearrangement joins TRBV4-3 to TRBJ2-5, with 8 positions matching TRBD2. Germline V gene data show CDR1 as LGHNA and CDR2 as YSLEER. This CDR3 has 15 amino acids. The ends lost 2 bases at V and 2 bases at J; junction bases unmatched: 4.

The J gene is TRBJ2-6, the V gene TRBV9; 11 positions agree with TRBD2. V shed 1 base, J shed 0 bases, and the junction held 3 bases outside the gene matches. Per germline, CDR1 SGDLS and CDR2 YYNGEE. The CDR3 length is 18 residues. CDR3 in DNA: TGTGCCAGCAGCGTAAGGACTAGCGGGTACTCTGGGGCCAACGTCCTGACTTTC. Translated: CASSVRTSGYSGANVLTF.

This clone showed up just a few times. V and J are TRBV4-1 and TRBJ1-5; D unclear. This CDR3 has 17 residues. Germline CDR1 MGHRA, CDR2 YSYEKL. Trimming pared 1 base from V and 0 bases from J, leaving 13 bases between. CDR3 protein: CASSQGIAGYSNQPQHF. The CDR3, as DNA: TGCGCCAGCAGCCAAGGCATTGCTGGCTATAGCAATCAGCCCCAGCATTTT.

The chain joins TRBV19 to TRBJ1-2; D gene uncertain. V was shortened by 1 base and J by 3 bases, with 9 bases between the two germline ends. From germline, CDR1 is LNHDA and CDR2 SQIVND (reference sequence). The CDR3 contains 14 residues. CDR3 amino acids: CASSIARQDYGYTF. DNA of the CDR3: TGTGCCAGTAGTATAGCCCGGCAGGACTATGGCTACACCTTC.

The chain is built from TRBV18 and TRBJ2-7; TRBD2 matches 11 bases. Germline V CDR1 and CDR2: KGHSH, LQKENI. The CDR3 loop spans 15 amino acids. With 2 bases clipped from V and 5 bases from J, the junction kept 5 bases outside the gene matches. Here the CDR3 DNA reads TGTGCCAGCTCACCAGGGACTAGCGGTCGGGACGAGCAGTACTTC. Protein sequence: CASSPGTSGRDEQYF.

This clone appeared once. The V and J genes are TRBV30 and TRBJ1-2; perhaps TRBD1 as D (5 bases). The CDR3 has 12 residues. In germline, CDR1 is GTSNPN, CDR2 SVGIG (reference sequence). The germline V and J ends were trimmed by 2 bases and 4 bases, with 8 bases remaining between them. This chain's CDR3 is CAWSQGLYGYTF. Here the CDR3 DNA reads TGTGCCTGGAGTCAGGGCCTCTATGGCTACACCTTC.

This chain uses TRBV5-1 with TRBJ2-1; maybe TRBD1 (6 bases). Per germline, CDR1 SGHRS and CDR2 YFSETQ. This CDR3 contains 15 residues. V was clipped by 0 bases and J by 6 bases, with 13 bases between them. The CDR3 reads CASSLAGDKPNEQFF. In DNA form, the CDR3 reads TGCGCCAGCAGCTTGGCCGGGGACAAACCCAATGAGCAGTTCTTC.